This T cell receptor (beta chain) was found in a study of T cells in localized non-small cell lung cancer. Here immunoSEQ multiplex PCR was the method, and the copy in TCRdb shows in-frame clones only, minus some. The sample carries fewer than 35,000 clones, 70% to 90% recorded once. Trimming stripped 0 bases from V and 2 bases from J, with 6 bases between. The CDR3 contains 14 residues. Germline CDR1 reads SGHTA; CDR2 reads FQGNSA. The chain recombines TRBV7-2 with TRBJ2-3; unclear D gene. The sequence came from a female donor older than 55 with stage I lung adenocarcinoma. The material sequenced was peripheral blood, taken before any cancer treatment. CDR3 in DNA: TGTGCCAGCAGCTTAGCCGCGGCCACAGATACGCAGTATTTT. It specifies CASSLAAATDTQYF.